This record looks at one TCR beta chain sequence and its context. Its antigen is as yet unknown. This CDR3 contains 15 residues. The V end was cut by 6 bases, the J end by 2 bases, with 18 bases between. The donors were all Caucasian adults (living in Nashville, Tennessee). It was at deep level that the assay was run. Authors' analysis steps: Without quality scores, immunoSEQ junctional reads could not be filtered like full-length reads. This table comes from immunoSEQ multiplex PCR, and its TCRdb copy is limited to in-frame clones, with some not included. The V and J calls and clone size come from that table; D and trimming were worked out from the DNA. The sample lists about 490,000 clones, about 84% occurring once. This sample stems from a study of shared clonotypes between healthy human individuals. Study outcomes and limitations: Having only a few donors restricted how much genetic and exposure-history diversity was captured.

The V gene is TRBV5-3, the J gene TRBJ2-7; D not resolved. TRBV5-3 is an ORF, with its function uncertain. The sequenced material came from PBMCs. The clonotype was recovered from a woman aged 40 to 50 in good health. Some clones in this sample may be carry-over from other donors' samples. The CDR3 sequence: CARNRQLPHTYEQYF. The DNA for the CDR3 is TGTGCCAGAAACCGGCAGCTTCCTCACACCTACGAGCAGTACTTC.